Listed below are T cell receptor beta chains from one sample, sequenced in a study of blood T cell repertoires in COVID-19. TCRdb keeps only in-frame clones here, not all; method: immunoSEQ multiplex PCR. Of 250,000 to 300,000 clones listed, 85% to 90% were seen once; the top ten hold 3% to 4.5%. The sequenced material came from peripheral blood. The receptors originated from a woman aged 40 to 49 with acute or convalescent COVID-19. CDR3s include the opening cysteine and the closing phenylalanine or tryptophan. Each record gives: J gene, D gene, clone size, V gene, CDR3 protein, CDR3 DNA. The D gene is left open where the match is weak. Size values are once, few and many counts, or a class for expanded clones, and some rows have none.

>TRBJ2-2|TRBD1|.|TRBV18
CASSPPGQVTGELFF
TGTGCCAGCTCACCACCGGGACAGGTCACCGGGGAGCTGTTTTTT
>TRBJ1-1|.|few|TRBV5-1
CASSLGQSNTEAFF
TGCGCCAGCAGCTTGGGACAGTCGAACACTGAAGCTTTCTTT
>TRBJ1-3|.|.|TRBV5-1
CASSYSPDRTGNTIYF
TGCGCCAGCAGCTACTCGCCCGACAGGACTGGAAACACCATATATTTT
>TRBJ1-2|.|.|TRBV3-1/TRBV3-2
CASSQDNSYGYTF
TGTGCCAGCAGCCAAGACAATAGCTATGGCTACACCTTC
>TRBJ1-2|.|.|TRBV29-1
CSVLNTNYGYTF
TGCAGCGTTTTGAACACGAACTATGGCTACACCTTC
>TRBJ1-3|.|.|TRBV10-3
CATQEGNTIYF
TGTGCCACCCAAGAGGGAAACACCATATATTTT
>TRBJ1-2|TRBD1|.|TRBV18
CASSPGQGRYGYTF
TGTGCCAGCTCCCCAGGACAGGGGAGGTATGGCTACACCTTC
>TRBJ1-2|.|.|TRBV2
CASRGLGEGGEYYGYTF
TGTGCCAGCAGAGGGCTAGGGGAAGGGGGGGAGTACTATGGCTACACCTTC
>TRBJ2-6|.|.|TRBV2
CASAPTRDTHSGANVLTF
TGTGCCAGTGCTCCAACTCGGGACACCCACTCTGGGGCCAACGTCCTGACTTTC
>TRBJ1-3|TRBD1|.|TRBV5-6
CASSLGQGEYF
TGTGCCAGCAGCCTTGGACAGGGTGAATATTTT
>TRBJ2-2|TRBD2|.|TRBV9
CASTPDLAGGPGELFF
TGTGCCAGCACCCCCGACCTGGCGGGGGGCCCCGGGGAGCTGTTTTTT
>TRBJ1-1|.|.|TRBV2
CASTRRGLNTEAFF
TGTGCCAGCACCAGACGGGGATTGAACACTGAAGCTTTCTTT
>TRBJ1-2|.|.|TRBV2
CASSDGGINYGYTF
TGTGCCAGCAGTGATGGAGGAATTAACTATGGCTACACCTTC
>TRBJ1-4|.|.|TRBV30
CACIPPESGEKLFF
TGTGCCTGTATCCCTCCGGAGTCGGGAGAAAAACTGTTTTTT
>TRBJ2-3|TRBD2|.|TRBV20-1
CSASPSTSGVDTQYF
TGCAGTGCTAGTCCCTCGACTAGCGGGGTGGATACGCAGTATTTT
>TRBJ1-2|TRBD1|.|TRBV3-1/TRBV3-2
CASSPTGGSSYGYTF
TGTGCCAGCAGCCCCACAGGGGGCAGTAGTTATGGCTACACCTTC
>TRBJ1-2|.|.|TRBV4-1
CASSQDVAATNYGYTF
TGCGCCAGCAGCCAAGATGTAGCCGCCACTAACTATGGCTACACCTTC
>TRBJ2-1|.|.|TRBV4-2
CASSQAAAVTSEQFF
TGTGCCAGCAGCCAAGCAGCGGCGGTCACAAGTGAGCAGTTCTTC
>TRBJ1-1|.|.|TRBV28
CASLSPGTEAFF
TGTGCCAGCCTTTCCCCCGGCACTGAAGCTTTCTTT
>TRBJ1-4|.|.|TRBV12-3/TRBV12-4
CASWGGGEKLFF
TGTGCCAGCTGGGGGGGAGGTGAAAAACTGTTTTTT
>TRBJ2-3|TRBD1|.|TRBV6-4
CASSDSTGGNADTQYF
TGTGCCAGCAGTGATTCCACAGGGGGCAACGCAGATACGCAGTATTTT
>TRBJ1-5|.|.|TRBV5-1
CASSLGGVGNQPQHF
TGCGCCAGCAGCTTGGGGGGCGTTGGCAATCAGCCCCAGCATTTT
>TRBJ2-3|TRBD1|.|TRBV3-1/TRBV3-2
CASSQEVTGGADTQYF
TGTGCCAGCAGCCAAGAGGTGACAGGGGGCGCAGATACGCAGTATTTT
>TRBJ1-3|TRBD1|.|TRBV2
CASSRQGAGGNTIYF
TGTGCCAGCAGCCGACAGGGGGCCGGTGGAAACACCATATATTTT
>TRBJ2-2|.|.|TRBV15
CATRTLEDTGELFF
TGTGCCACCAGGACCCTTGAGGACACCGGGGAGCTGTTTTTT
>TRBJ2-3|TRBD2|.|TRBV18
CASSSILAGVSDTQYF
TGTGCCAGCTCATCGATTCTAGCGGGGGTTTCCGATACGCAGTATTTT
>TRBJ2-2|.|.|TRBV25-1
CASSNKNTGELFF
TGTGCCAGCAGTAATAAGAACACCGGGGAGCTGTTTTTT
>TRBJ1-6|.|.|TRBV27
CASRSGWSSYNSPLHF
TGTGCCAGCAGGTCAGGGTGGAGCTCCTATAATTCACCCCTCCACTTT
>TRBJ1-2|.|.|TRBV5-1
CASSLVIGQTYGYTF
TGCGCCAGCAGCTTGGTTATAGGACAGACCTATGGCTACACCTTC
>TRBJ1-2|TRBD1|.|TRBV3-1/TRBV3-2
CASSRLRDRGYTF
TGTGCCAGCAGCCGCCTACGGGACAGGGGCTACACCTTC
>TRBJ1-2|TRBD1|.|TRBV5-6
CASSRDRGYGYTF
TGTGCCAGCAGCCGGGACAGGGGATATGGCTACACCTTC
>TRBJ1-5|.|.|TRBV28
CASRTFVRTVNQPQHF
TGTGCCAGCCGTACCTTTGTCCGGACAGTTAATCAGCCCCAGCATTTT
>TRBJ1-6|.|once|TRBV2
CASSGLGHQSSSYNSPLHF
TGTGCCAGCAGTGGATTGGGACACCAATCGAGCTCCTATAATTCACCCCTCCACTTT
>TRBJ1-3|TRBD1|.|TRBV7-9
CASSTGASTGNTIYF
TGTGCCAGCAGCACAGGGGCCAGCACTGGAAACACCATATATTTT
>TRBJ2-5|.|.|TRBV11-2
CASSSAIGGETQYF
TGTGCCAGCAGCTCCGCCATAGGGGGAGAGACCCAGTACTTC
>TRBJ2-2|.|.|TRBV19
CASSITKNTGELFF
TGTGCCAGTAGTATAACAAAGAACACCGGGGAGCTGTTTTTT
>TRBJ2-5|.|.|TRBV4-2
CASSQGRLEETQYF
TGTGCCAGCAGCCAGGGGAGGCTAGAAGAGACCCAGTACTTC
>TRBJ1-2|.|.|TRBV3-1/TRBV3-2
CASSYRGGEGYGYTF
TGTGCCAGCAGTTATAGGGGGGGCGAAGGCTATGGCTACACCTTC
>TRBJ2-3|TRBD2|.|TRBV11-3
CASSLTSGGAPDTQYF
TGTGCCAGCAGCCTCACTAGCGGGGGGGCCCCAGATACGCAGTATTTT
>TRBJ2-3|.|.|TRBV15
CATSRDSKLADTQYF
TGTGCCACCAGCAGAGATTCTAAGCTCGCAGATACGCAGTATTTT
>TRBJ1-2|.|once|TRBV12-5
CASGREGARDGYTF
TGTGCTAGTGGCCGAGAGGGAGCGAGGGATGGCTACACCTTC